This T cell receptor (beta chain) was observed in a study of Ad26.COV2.S vaccination and SARS-CoV-2 variants. Study-level results: Researchers cautioned that TCR breadth and depth analyses may have underestimated total T cell responses. Once vaccination had occurred, spike-specific CD8+ and CD4+ T cell responses reportedly showed substantial breadth. Measurement of non-spike TCR breadth gave similar results in vaccine and placebo recipients. Recipients given vaccine exceeded placebo recipients in spike-specific TCR breadth.

Clones were read by immunoSEQ multiplex PCR, and TCRdb kept only the in-frame ones, dropping some. This table holds 97,000 or so clones, around 80% found once. CDR1 LGHDT and CDR2 YNNKEL come from the germline V gene (reference sequence). The CDR3 is made up of 14 amino acids. V lost 0 bases, J lost 1 base, and 6 bases lay in between. A remark on this clone: What it binds is not known.

This receptor was identified in a human donor who had recovered from COVID-19. The chain has TRBV3-1 (or the pseudogene TRBV3-2) and TRBJ1-1; no firm D call. Sequences were derived from peripheral blood, sampled after recovery from COVID-19. CDR3 sequence: CASSQDTQNTEAFF. The CDR3 DNA is TGTGCCAGCAGCCAAGACACCCAGAACACTGAAGCTTTCTTT.